This T cell receptor beta chain was recovered during a study of shared clonotypes between healthy human individuals. At the level of the study: A donor's plate count was three for CD4 naive and three for CD4 memory; CD8 naive had two and CD8 memory one.

This clone appeared a few times. V lost 7 bases and J 8 bases, leaving 11 bases between the germline ends. The CDR3 is 10 amino acids. Germline assignment: CDR1 SQVTM and CDR2 ANQGSEA. Selected positively for CCR7 and CD45RO-negative, naive CD8 cells excluded terminally differentiated effector memory CD45RA+ cells. Each of the donors was a healthy adult who was HIV-negative and had not had a recent acute infection or vaccination. Each replicate PCR on the sorted subsets used 200 ng DNA (around 30,000 T cell genomes). Measured with immunoSEQ multiplex PCR; TCRdb has only the in-frame clones, and not every one. The sample gives about 2.1 million clones, 85% to 95% of which show up once; over 1.5% is in the top ten.

This receptor was identified in a man between 18 and 35 years old in good health. Some clones in this sample may be carry-over from other donors' samples. This chain links TRBV29-1 with TRBJ1-1; D call uncertain. Sequenced sample: naive CD8+ T cells from PBMCs. The CDR3: CSASKGEAFF. The CDR3 DNA follows: TGCAGCGCCTCAAAGGGAGAAGCTTTCTTT.